The text below deals with one T cell receptor (beta chain). Its antigen is undetermined. The sample belongs to a study of CD8 T cells in ankylosing spondylitis. CDR1 is DFQATT and CDR2 is SNEGSKA in the germline V gene (reference sequence). CDR3 length: 11 residues. Germline trimming cut 6 bases from V and 16 bases from J; bases unmatched to any gene: 10. Study results and caveats: There was a TCR beta motif, made of eight highly homologous variants, that appeared characteristic of ankylosing spondylitis blood.

TCRdb redid the calling of the 5' RACE reads with MiXCR, one entry per CDR3 protein. The table includes under 850,000 distinct CDR3 sequences, under 20% detected once. The sequence derives from a male donor with ankylosing spondylitis. The sample taken for sequencing was blood, either unsorted or a sorted T cell fraction (not recorded which). This chain joins TRBV20-1 and TRBJ2-4, with 9 bases aligning to TRBD1. The CDR3 loop is CSAPLGTGTYF. Written as DNA, the CDR3 is TGCAGTGCGCCACTTGGGACAGGGACATACTTC.